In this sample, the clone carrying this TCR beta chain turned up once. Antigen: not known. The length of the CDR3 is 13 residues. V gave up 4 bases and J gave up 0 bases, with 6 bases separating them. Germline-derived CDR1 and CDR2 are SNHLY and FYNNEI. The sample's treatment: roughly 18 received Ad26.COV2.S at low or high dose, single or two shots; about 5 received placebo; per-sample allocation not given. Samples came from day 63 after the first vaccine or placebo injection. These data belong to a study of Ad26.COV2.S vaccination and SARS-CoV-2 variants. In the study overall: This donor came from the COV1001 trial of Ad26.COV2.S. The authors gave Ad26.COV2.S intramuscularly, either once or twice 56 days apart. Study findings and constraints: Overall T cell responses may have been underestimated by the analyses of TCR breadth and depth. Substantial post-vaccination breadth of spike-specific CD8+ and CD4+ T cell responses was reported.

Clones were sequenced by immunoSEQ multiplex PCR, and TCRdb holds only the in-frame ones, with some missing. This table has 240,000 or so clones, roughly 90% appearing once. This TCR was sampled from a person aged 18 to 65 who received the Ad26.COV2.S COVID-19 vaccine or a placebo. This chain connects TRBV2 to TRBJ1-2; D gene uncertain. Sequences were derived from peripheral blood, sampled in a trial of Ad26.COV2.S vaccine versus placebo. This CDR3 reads CASSVKSNYGYTF. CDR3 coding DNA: TGTGCCAGCAGTGTGAAGTCTAACTATGGCTACACCTTC.